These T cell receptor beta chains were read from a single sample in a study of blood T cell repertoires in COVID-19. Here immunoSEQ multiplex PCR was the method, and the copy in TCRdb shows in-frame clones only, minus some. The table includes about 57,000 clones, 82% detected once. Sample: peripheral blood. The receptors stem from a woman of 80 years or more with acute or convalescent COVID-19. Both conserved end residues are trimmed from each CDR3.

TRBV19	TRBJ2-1	ASRSRGGGSYNEQF
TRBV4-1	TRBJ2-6	ASSQDRGTGANVLT
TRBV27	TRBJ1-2	ASSLAGVGGYT
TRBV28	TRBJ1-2	ASSSHGGKDGYT
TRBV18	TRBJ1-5	ASSPFKQSNQPQH
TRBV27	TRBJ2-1	ASSLWASARNEQF
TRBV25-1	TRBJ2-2	ASSEGVQGKAGELF
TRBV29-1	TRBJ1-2	SVDRDFGTADGYT
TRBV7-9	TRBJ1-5	ASSAYNQPQH
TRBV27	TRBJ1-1	ASSGLGQGGTEAF
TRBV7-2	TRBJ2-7	ASSLALAGVYEQY
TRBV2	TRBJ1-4	ASSERRTGGLTNEKLF
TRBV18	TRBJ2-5	ASSPGLAGDPWEETQY
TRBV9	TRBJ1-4	ASSDTPRKEKLF
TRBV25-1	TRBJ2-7	ASGDYEQY
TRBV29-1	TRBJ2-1	SVEKRGHSQGGIHNEQF
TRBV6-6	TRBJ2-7	ASSRGVAGGLIGEQY
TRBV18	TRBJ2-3	ASSSLSGGAMDTQY
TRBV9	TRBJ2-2	ASSGSLAGGITGELF
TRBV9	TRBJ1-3	ASSPRTGSGNTIY
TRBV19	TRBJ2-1	ASSIKLGANEQF
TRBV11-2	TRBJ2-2	ASSSILAGELNTGELF
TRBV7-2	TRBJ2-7	ASSLDLGTDREQY
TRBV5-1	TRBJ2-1	ASSRGTSGVSYNEQF
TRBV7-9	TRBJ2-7	ASSFRGGAYEQY
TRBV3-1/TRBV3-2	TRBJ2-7	ASSQDRSYEQY
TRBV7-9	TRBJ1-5	ASSLDVWGQPQH
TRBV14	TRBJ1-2	ASSQGRDAAYGYT
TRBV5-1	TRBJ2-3	ASSASLSSQY
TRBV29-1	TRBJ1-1	SAGLQMNTEAF
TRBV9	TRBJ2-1	ASSDGVSYNEQF
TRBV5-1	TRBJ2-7	ASSYERGYEQY
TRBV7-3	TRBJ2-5	ASSPGVGETQY
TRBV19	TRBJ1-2	ASSISTGDYGYT
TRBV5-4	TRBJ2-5	ASSSRGNVQETQY
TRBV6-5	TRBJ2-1	ASSQDRGRYNEQF
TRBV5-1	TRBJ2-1	ASTGTSGDNEQF